The 5 T cell receptor beta chains below all came from one sample that was sequenced in a study of T-cell memory formation after mild COVID-19. TCRdb reanalysed the 5' RACE reads using MiXCR and keeps one entry per CDR3 protein. The sample yields fewer than 300,000 distinct CDR3 sequences, roughly 18% seen once. The sequenced material came from PBMCs or a T cell subset sorted from them (not recorded which). The receptor set was obtained from a man between 18 and 29 years old who had mild COVID-19 (a few samples of this study predate the infection). Cell type and time point are not known.

The J gene is TRBJ2-1, the V gene TRBV7-3; D might be TRBD2 (6 bases). From germline, CDR1 is SGHTA and CDR2 FQGTGA. V was cut by 3 bases and J by 5 bases, with 11 bases left in between. The CDR3 runs to 14 residues. The CDR3 DNA sequence: TGTGCCAGCAGCTTCGGGGGTAGCGACAATGAGCAGTTCTTC. Protein sequence: CASSFGGSDNEQFF.

This clonotype was recorded a few times. The chain is built from TRBV19 and TRBJ1-2; D is possibly TRBD1 (5 bases). The CDR3 contains 13 residues. V was clipped by 10 bases and J by 5 bases, with 17 bases between them. Looked up from germline, CDR1 is LNHDA and CDR2 is SQIVND (reference sequence). This CDR3 reads CATETGTPYGYTF. In nucleotides, the CDR3 is TGTGCCACTGAAACCGGGACTCCATATGGCTACACCTTC. Using reference TRBV19 and TRBJ1-2 for the parts outside the CDR3, the full variable domain is DGGITQSPKYLFRKEGQNVTLSCEQNLNHDAMYWYRQDPGQGLRLIYYSQIVNDFQKGDIAEGYSVSREKKESFPLTVTSAQKNPTAFYLCATETGTPYGYTFGSGTRLTVV.

This clonotype was detected many times. The chain is built from TRBV4-2 and TRBJ2-3; the D gene is possibly TRBD2 (5 bases). Germline V gene lookup returns CDR1 LGHNA and CDR2 YNFKEQ. The CDR3 is made up of 15 amino acids. Trimming removed 4 bases at V and 2 bases at J, with 13 bases between. CDR3 DNA sequence: TGTGCCAGCAGCCCAAATCCGGGATTCACAGATACGCAGTATTTT. It yields the protein CASSPNPGFTDTQYF.

Only a few counts were recorded for this clonotype. The chain uses TRBV6-5 and TRBJ2-7; possibly TRBD2 for D (5 bases). Trimming pared 0 bases from V and 7 bases from J, leaving 13 bases between. In germline, CDR1 is MNHEY, CDR2 SVGAGI. The CDR3 contains 14 residues. The CDR3 nucleotides are TGTGCCAGCAGTTACTCGAGAGGGTTTGGGGAGCAGTACTTC. Amino acid sequence: CASSYSRGFGEQYF.

This clonotype was picked up a small number of times. V gene TRBV6-2 or TRBV6-3 combines with J gene TRBJ2-3; D gene uncertain. Germline V CDR1 and CDR2: MNHEY, SVGEGT. The CDR3 runs to 15 residues. V was trimmed by 7 bases and J by 2 bases, leaving 16 bases between them. The CDR3 region is CASTISRSPTDTQYF. CDR3 sequence (DNA): TGTGCCAGCACCATCAGCAGGTCACCCACAGATACGCAGTATTTT.